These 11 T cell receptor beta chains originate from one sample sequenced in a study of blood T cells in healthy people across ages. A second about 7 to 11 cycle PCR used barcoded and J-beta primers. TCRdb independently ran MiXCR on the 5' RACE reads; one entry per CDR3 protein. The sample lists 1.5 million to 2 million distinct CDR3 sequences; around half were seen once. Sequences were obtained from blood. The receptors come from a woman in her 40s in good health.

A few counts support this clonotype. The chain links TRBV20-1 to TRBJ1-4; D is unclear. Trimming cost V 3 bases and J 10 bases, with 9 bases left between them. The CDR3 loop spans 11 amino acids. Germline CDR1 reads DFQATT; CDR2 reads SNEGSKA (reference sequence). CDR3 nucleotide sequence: TGCAGTGCTAGTGGGTTGGGAAAACTGTTTTTT. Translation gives CSASGLGKLFF.

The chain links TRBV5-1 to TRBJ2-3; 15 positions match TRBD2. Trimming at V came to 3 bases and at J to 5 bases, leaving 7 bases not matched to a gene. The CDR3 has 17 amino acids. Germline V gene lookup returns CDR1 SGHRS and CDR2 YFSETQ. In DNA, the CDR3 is TGCGCCAGCAGCTACGGGACTAGCGGGGGGCCGGGAGATACGCAGTATTTT. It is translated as CASSYGTSGGPGDTQYF.

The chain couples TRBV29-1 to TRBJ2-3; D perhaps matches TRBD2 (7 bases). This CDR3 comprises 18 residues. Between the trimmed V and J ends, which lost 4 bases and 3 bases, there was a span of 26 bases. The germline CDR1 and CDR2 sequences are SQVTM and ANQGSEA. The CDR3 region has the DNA TGCAGCGTTGGCGACCGGGAATCAGGGAGGGGGGGGACAGATACGCAGTATTTT. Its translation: CSVGDRESGRGGTDTQYF.

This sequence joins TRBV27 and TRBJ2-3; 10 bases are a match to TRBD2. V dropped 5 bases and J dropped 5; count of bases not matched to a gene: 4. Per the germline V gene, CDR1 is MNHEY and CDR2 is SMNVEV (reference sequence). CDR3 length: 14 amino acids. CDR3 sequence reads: CASSLGLAVDTQYF. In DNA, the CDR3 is TGTGCCAGCAGTCTCGGACTAGCGGTAGATACGCAGTATTTT.

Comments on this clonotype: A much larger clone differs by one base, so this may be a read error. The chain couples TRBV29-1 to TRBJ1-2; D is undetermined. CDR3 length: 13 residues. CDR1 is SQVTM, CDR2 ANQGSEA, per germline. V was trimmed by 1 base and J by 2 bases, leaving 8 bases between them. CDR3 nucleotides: TGCAGCGTTGAAGGGGCGACAAACTATGGCTACACCTTC. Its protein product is CSVEGATNYGYTF. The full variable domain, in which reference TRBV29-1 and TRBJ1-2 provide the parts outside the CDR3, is SAVISQKPSRDICQRGTSLTIQCQVDSQVTMMFWYRQQPGQSLTLIATANQGSEATYESGFVIDKFPISRPNLTFSTLTVSNMSPEDSSIYLCSVEGATNYGYTFGSGTRLTVV.

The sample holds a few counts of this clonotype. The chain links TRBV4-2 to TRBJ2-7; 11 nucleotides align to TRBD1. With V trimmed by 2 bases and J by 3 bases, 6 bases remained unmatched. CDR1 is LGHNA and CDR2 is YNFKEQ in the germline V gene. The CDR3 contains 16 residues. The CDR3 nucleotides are TGTGCCAGCAGCCAATCGGGACAGGGGGGTAACTACGAGCAGTACTTC. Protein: CASSQSGQGGNYEQYF.

The CDR3, as DNA: TGTGCCAGCAGCTTGGGACTAGCGGTGGGGATTCTCGAGCAGTACTTC. Translation gives CASSLGLAVGILEQYF. The chain links TRBV13 to TRBJ2-7; 11 positions match TRBD2. Germline CDR1 PRHDT, CDR2 FYEKMQ (reference sequence). The CDR3 runs to 16 residues. Trimming cost V 3 bases and J 6 bases; bases outside gene matches: 10.

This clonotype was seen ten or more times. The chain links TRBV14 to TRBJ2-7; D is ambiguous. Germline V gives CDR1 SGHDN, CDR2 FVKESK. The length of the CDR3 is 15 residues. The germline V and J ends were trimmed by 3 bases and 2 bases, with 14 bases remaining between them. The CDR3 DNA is TGTGCCAGCAGCCATACGGAGACACCGACCTACGAGCAGTACTTC. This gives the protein CASSHTETPTYEQYF.

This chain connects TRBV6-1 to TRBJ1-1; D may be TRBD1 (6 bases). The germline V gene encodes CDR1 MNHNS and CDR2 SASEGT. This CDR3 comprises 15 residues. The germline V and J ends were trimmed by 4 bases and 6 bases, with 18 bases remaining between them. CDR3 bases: TGTGCCAGCAGTGCACGACAGGTCCAAGGGGCTGAAGCTTTCTTT. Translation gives CASSARQVQGAEAFF.

The CDR3 is CASSYDRGLNYGYTF. CDR3 nucleotide sequence: TGTGCCAGCAGCTACGACAGGGGGCTTAACTATGGCTACACCTTC. The chain combines TRBV3-1 with TRBJ1-2; 10 nucleotides line up with TRBD1. V was clipped by 5 bases and J by 1 base; unmatched bases: 4. CDR3 length: 15 amino acids. Germline-derived CDR1 and CDR2 are LGHDT and YNNKEL (reference sequence).

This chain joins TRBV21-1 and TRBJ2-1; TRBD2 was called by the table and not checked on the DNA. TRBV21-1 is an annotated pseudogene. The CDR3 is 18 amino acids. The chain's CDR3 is CASSKRDPTSSSYNEQFF. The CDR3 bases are TGTGCCAGCAGCAAAAGGGACCCGACTAGTTCCTCCTACAATGAGCAGTTCTTC.